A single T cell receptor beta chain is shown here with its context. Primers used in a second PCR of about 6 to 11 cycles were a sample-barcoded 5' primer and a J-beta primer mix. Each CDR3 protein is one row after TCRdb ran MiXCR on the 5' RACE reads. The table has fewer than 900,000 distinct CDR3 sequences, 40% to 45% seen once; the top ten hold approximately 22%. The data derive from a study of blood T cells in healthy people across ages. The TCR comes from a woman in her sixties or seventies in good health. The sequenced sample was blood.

CDR3: CASLDVPSYNEQFF. As DNA, the CDR3 is TGTGCCAGTCTAGACGTACCCTCCTACAATGAGCAGTTCTTC. V is TRBV12-3 or TRBV12-4 and J is TRBJ2-1; D not resolved. This CDR3 spans 14 amino acids. Trimming shortened V by 9 bases and J by 0 bases, and 12 bases separated the two germline ends.